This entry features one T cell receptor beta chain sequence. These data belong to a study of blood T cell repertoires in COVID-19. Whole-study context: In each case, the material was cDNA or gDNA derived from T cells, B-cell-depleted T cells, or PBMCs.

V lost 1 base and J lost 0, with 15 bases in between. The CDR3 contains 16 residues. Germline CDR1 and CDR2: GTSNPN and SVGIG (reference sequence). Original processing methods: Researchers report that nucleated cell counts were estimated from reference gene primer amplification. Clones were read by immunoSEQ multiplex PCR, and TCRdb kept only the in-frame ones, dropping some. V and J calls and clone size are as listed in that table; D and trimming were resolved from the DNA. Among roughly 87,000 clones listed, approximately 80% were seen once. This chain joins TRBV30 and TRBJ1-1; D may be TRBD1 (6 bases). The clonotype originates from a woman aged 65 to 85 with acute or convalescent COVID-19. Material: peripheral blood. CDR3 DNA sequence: TGTGCCTGGAGTGAGGCACAGGGCCCCATGAACACTGAAGCTTTCTTT. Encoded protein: CAWSEAQGPMNTEAFF.